The 24 T cell receptor beta chains presented below share a single source sample, sequenced in a study of PD-1 blockade in classical Hodgkin lymphoma. Data came from immunoSEQ multiplex PCR; TCRdb stores just in-frame clones and leaves some out. Among 90,000 to 110,000 clones listed, 89% were seen once. Stated time point: cycle 4 day 1 (C4D1), after around six weeks of nivolumab. Each patient's relapse followed autologous stem cell transplantation, and brentuximab vedotin exposure varied. The material sequenced was peripheral blood mononuclear cells (PBMCs), taken before the fourth cycle of nivolumab. Source of these receptors: a human donor with classical Hodgkin lymphoma.

This clone was detected only once. V usage is TRBV7-2 and J usage is TRBJ2-2; D not resolved. Trimming stripped 5 bases from V and 2 bases from J, with 9 bases between. In germline, CDR1 is SGHTA, CDR2 FQGNSA. The CDR3 has 14 amino acids. CDR3: CASSLQRNTGELFF. The CDR3 nucleotides are TGTGCCAGCAGCCTCCAACGAAACACCGGGGAGCTGTTTTTT.

The rearrangement links TRBV19 to TRBJ1-1; 7 nucleotides agree with TRBD1. The CDR3 spans 14 residues. V was clipped by 3 bases and J by 6 bases; unmatched bases: 7. Germline assignment: CDR1 LNHDA and CDR2 SQIVND (reference sequence). In DNA, the CDR3 is TGTGCCAGTAGTATGGGCCAGGGGGTTTCTGAAGCTTTCTTT. Translating gives CASSMGQGVSEAFF.

V gene TRBV7-2 combines with J gene TRBJ2-6; D remains unclear. V was pared by 2 bases and J by 0 bases, with 11 bases between. CDR1 is SGHTA, CDR2 FQGNSA, per germline. The CDR3 has 17 amino acids. The CDR3 bases are TGTGCCAGCAGCTTATTTGCCGCTCACTCTGGGGCCAACGTCCTGACTTTC. Translating gives CASSLFAAHSGANVLTF. The entire variable domain, with the rest obtained from reference TRBV7-2 and TRBJ2-6, is as follows: GAGVSQSPSNKVTEKGKDVELRCDPISGHTALYWYRQSLGQGLEFLIYFQGNSAPDKSGLPSDRFSAERTGGSVSTLTIQRTQQEDSAVYLCASSLFAAHSGANVLTFGAGSRLTVL.

The chain has TRBV20-1 and TRBJ2-7; tentatively, D is TRBD2 (5 bases). The germline CDR1 and CDR2 sequences are DFQATT and SNEGSKA (reference sequence). V lost 4 bases and J lost 5, with 9 bases in between. The CDR3 is made up of 11 amino acids. CDR3 nucleotide sequence: TGCAGTGCTAAAGCGGTTAACGAGCAGTACTTC. This translates into CSAKAVNEQYF.

V is TRBV2 and J is TRBJ2-1; D might be TRBD1 or TRBD2, each matching 6 bases. The germline V gene encodes CDR1 SNHLY and CDR2 FYNNEI. The CDR3 runs to 16 residues. V was trimmed by 8 bases and J by 3 bases, leaving 20 bases between them. The CDR3 reads CASSPRGGRNYNEQFF. The CDR3 DNA follows: TGTGCCAGCTCCCCCCGAGGGGGGCGAAACTACAATGAGCAGTTCTTC.

The rearrangement links TRBV5-4 to TRBJ2-2, with D perhaps matching TRBD1 (6 bases). CDR1 SGHNT and CDR2 YYREEE come from the germline V gene (reference sequence). This CDR3 is built from 16 residues. Trimming shortened V by 3 bases and J by 1 base, and 13 bases separated the two germline ends. This CDR3 reads CASSSKLTGNTGELFF. In DNA form, the CDR3 reads TGTGCCAGCAGCTCTAAATTGACAGGGAACACCGGGGAGCTGTTTTTT.

This sequence joins TRBV6-1 and TRBJ2-7; 9 nucleotides align to TRBD1. Trimming took 0 bases from V and 4 from J; bases not matched to a gene: 10. Looked up from germline, CDR1 is MNHNS and CDR2 is SASEGT. The CDR3 has 17 residues. The CDR3 loop reads CASSEALQGASGYEQYF. The DNA of the CDR3 is TGTGCCAGCAGTGAAGCACTACAGGGGGCTTCAGGGTACGAGCAGTACTTC.

This chain uses TRBV15 with TRBJ2-1; the match to TRBD1 covers 8 bases. CDR3 length: 15 residues. Germline CDR1 and CDR2: LNHNV and YYDKDF (reference sequence). V trimming: 4 bases; J trimming: 7 bases; junction bases outside the gene matches: 9. In DNA form, the CDR3 reads TGTGCCACCAGCACCACGTATTGGACAGGGAATGAGCAGTTCTTC. Its protein is CATSTTYWTGNEQFF.

V and J are TRBV20-1 and TRBJ2-7; 7 bases are a match to TRBD1. The ends lost 5 bases at V and 5 bases at J; junction bases unmatched: 3. The CDR3 loop spans 11 amino acids. Germline CDR1 reads DFQATT; CDR2 reads SNEGSKA (reference sequence). The CDR3 region is CSAAQGNEQYF. In nucleotides, the CDR3 is TGCAGTGCTGCACAGGGGAACGAGCAGTACTTC.

In this sample, this clone turned up a few times. The V gene is TRBV19, the J gene TRBJ1-5; TRBD1 matches 9 bases. CDR1 is LNHDA, CDR2 SQIVND, per germline (reference sequence). This CDR3 spans 15 amino acids. V gave up 4 bases and J gave up 3 bases; unmatched junction bases: 4. CDR3 in DNA: TGTGCCAGTAGTAGTGGGACAGGGCCCAATCAGCCCCAGCATTTT. Translated, it gives CASSSGTGPNQPQHF.

This clone was counted once. The J gene is TRBJ2-7, the V gene TRBV29-1; 7 bases are a match to TRBD1. The CDR3 runs to 13 residues. V was pared by 6 bases and J by 2 bases, with 7 bases of the junction left unmatched. Germline V CDR1 and CDR2: SQVTM, ANQGSEA. The DNA of the CDR3 is TGCAGCGTAAGTAGGGGGCCGGCCTACGAGCAGTACTTC. Amino acid sequence: CSVSRGPAYEQYF.

The rearrangement links TRBV11-2 to TRBJ2-1; TRBD1 might be the D (7 bases). The ends were cut back, 4 bases at V and 3 bases at J, with 16 bases in the middle. There are 16 residues in the CDR3. Per the germline V gene, CDR1 is SGHAT and CDR2 is FQNNGV. As DNA, the CDR3 is TGTGCCAGCAGCTCCCGAGGGGGCGGGGTCTACAATGAGCAGTTCTTC. Translating it yields CASSSRGGGVYNEQFF.

This clone was detected once. This chain links TRBV6-6 with TRBJ2-1, with a weak D call TRBD2 (5 bases). Trimming pared 2 bases from V and 3 bases from J, leaving 11 bases between. This CDR3 has 15 amino acids. The germline gives CDR1 MNHNY, CDR2 SVGAGI (reference sequence). CDR3 DNA sequence: TGTGCCAGCAGTTACAGAGGGAGCGACTACAATGAGCAGTTCTTC. It codes for CASSYRGSDYNEQFF.

The chain links TRBV27 to TRBJ2-1; possibly TRBD1 or TRBD2 for D (5 bases each). CDR1 is MNHEY, CDR2 SMNVEV, per germline (reference sequence). The V end was cut by 5 bases, the J end by 0 bases, with 14 bases between. The CDR3 is 16 amino acids. Here the CDR3 DNA reads TGTGCCAGCAGTAAACCGGGACGGCACTCCTACAATGAGCAGTTCTTC. Translated, it gives CASSKPGRHSYNEQFF.

This clone turned up a few times. This chain links TRBV5-1 with TRBJ2-7, with 7 bases identical to TRBD2. Germline values: CDR1 SGHRS, CDR2 YFSETQ. The CDR3 is 16 residues long. V gave up 0 bases and J gave up 0 bases; unmatched junction bases: 6. CDR3: CASSLDMGGSSYEQYF. CDR3 in DNA: TGCGCCAGCAGCTTGGATATGGGGGGGAGCTCCTACGAGCAGTACTTC.

V is TRBV7-2 and J is TRBJ1-2; no firm D call. The CDR3 consists of 15 residues. V dropped 5 bases and J dropped 2 bases, with 15 bases sitting between them. Germline loops: CDR1 SGHTA, CDR2 FQGNSA. Here the CDR3 DNA reads TGTGCCAGCAGCCCCCCGGGGTATGAGAACTATGGCTACACCTTC. Residues: CASSPPGYENYGYTF.

The J gene is TRBJ1-1, the V gene TRBV7-2; D is unclear. Germline values: CDR1 SGHTA, CDR2 FQGNSA. Trimming removed 0 bases at V and 2 bases at J, with 10 bases between. This CDR3 has 15 amino acids. This chain's CDR3 is CASSLARVFNTEAFF. In DNA, the CDR3 is TGTGCCAGCAGCTTAGCGCGCGTTTTTAACACTGAAGCTTTCTTT.

The chain uses TRBV5-1 and TRBJ2-3, with 10 bases matching TRBD2. CDR3 length: 16 residues. From germline, CDR1 is SGHRS and CDR2 YFSETQ. Trimming at V came to 4 bases and at J to 5 bases, leaving 10 bases not matched to a gene. DNA of the CDR3: TGCGCCAGCAGCCGTCGTCTAGCGGGAGTTGGAGATACGCAGTATTTT. The encoded protein is CASSRRLAGVGDTQYF.

In DNA form, the CDR3 reads TGTGCCAGCAGCCTCTACAGGGGGATGAACACTGAAGCTTTCTTT. It codes for CASSLYRGMNTEAFF. The rearrangement uses TRBV5-6 and TRBJ1-1, with 8 bases aligning to TRBD1. Germline loops: CDR1 SGHDT, CDR2 YYEEEE. This CDR3 has 15 residues. The V segment lost 4 bases and the J segment 0 bases; nucleotides outside the gene matches: 5. Complete variable domain (other parts from reference TRBV5-6 and TRBJ1-1): DAGVTQSPTHLIKTRGQQVTLRCSPKSGHDTVSWYQQALGQGPQFIFQYYEEEERQRGNFPDRFSGHQFPNYSSELNVNALLLGDSALYLCASSLYRGMNTEAFFGQGTRLTVV.

The rearrangement uses TRBV29-1 and TRBJ1-1; no firm D call. The germline gives CDR1 SQVTM, CDR2 ANQGSEA. V was shortened by 5 bases and J by 5 bases, with 6 bases between the two germline ends. The CDR3 is made up of 10 amino acids. The CDR3 sequence is CSVYMTEAFF. Written as DNA, the CDR3 is TGCAGCGTTTATATGACTGAAGCTTTCTTT. Looking up the rest from reference TRBV29-1 and TRBJ1-1 gives the full variable domain: SAVISQKPSRDICQRGTSLTIQCQVDSQVTMMFWYRQQPGQSLTLIATANQGSEATYESGFVIDKFPISRPNLTFSTLTVSNMSPEDSSIYLCSVYMTEAFFGQGTRLTVV.

The chain joins TRBV30 to TRBJ2-3; 11 bases fit TRBD2. With V trimmed by 5 bases and J by 0 bases, 4 bases remained unmatched. The CDR3 has 15 residues. CDR1 is GTSNPN and CDR2 is SVGIG in the germline V gene (reference sequence). The CDR3, as DNA: TGTGCCTGGGGACTAGCGGGTCTCAGCACAGATACGCAGTATTTT. Its protein product is CAWGLAGLSTDTQYF. The whole variable domain, remainder taken from reference TRBV30 and TRBJ2-3, is SQTIHQWPATLVQPVGSPLSLECTVEGTSNPNLYWYRQAAGRGLQLLFYSVGIGQISSEVPQNLSASRPQDRQFILSSKKLLLSDSGFYLCAWGLAGLSTDTQYFGPGTRLTVL.

The chain uses TRBV4-1 and TRBJ1-5; D gene uncertain. V lost 1 base and J 7 bases, leaving 23 bases between the germline ends. CDR1 and CDR2 from the germline V gene are MGHRA and YSYEKL. The CDR3 contains 18 residues. CDR3 DNA: TGCGCCAGCAGCCAAGTTTCGTTCCGGGCCCTCAACGGACAGCCCCAGCATTTT. Amino acid sequence: CASSQVSFRALNGQPQHF.

The CDR3, as DNA: TGTGCCACCAGCAGAGTTGGGCAGGGGATCTACAATGAGCAGTTCTTC. Translation gives CATSRVGQGIYNEQFF. The rearrangement joins TRBV15 to TRBJ2-1; D possibly corresponds to TRBD1 (6 bases). The CDR3 covers 16 residues. Germline values: CDR1 LNHNV, CDR2 YYDKDF (reference sequence). V lost 1 base and J 3 bases, leaving 13 bases between the germline ends. Variable domain in full (rest from reference TRBV15 and TRBJ2-1): DAMVIQNPRYQVTQFGKPVTLSCSQTLNHNVMYWYQQKSSQAPKLLFHYYDKDFNNEADTPDNFQSRRPNTSFCFLDIRSPGLGDTAMYLCATSRVGQGIYNEQFFGPGTRLTVL.

The chain recombines TRBV19 with TRBJ1-1; 8 bases agree with TRBD1. CDR1 is LNHDA and CDR2 is SQIVND in the germline V gene (reference sequence). V was pared by 6 bases and J by 3 bases, with 15 bases of the junction left unmatched. The CDR3 has 17 residues. The CDR3 loop reads CASSDQGAALRDTEAFF. For the CDR3, the DNA is TGTGCCAGTAGCGATCAGGGGGCCGCACTCCGAGACACTGAAGCTTTCTTT.